This TCR beta chain was sequenced during a study of blood T cell repertoires in COVID-19. Background on the study: Researchers got acute and convalescent COVID-19 samples from the United States, Italy and Spain.

As processed by the authors: Estimation of nucleated cell counts relied on the amplification of reference gene primers. Sequencing was performed with immunoSEQ multiplex PCR; in TCRdb, only in-frame clones are kept and a portion is missing. For V, J and clone size, that table is used; D and trimming come from the DNA. The top ten hold roughly 20% of the sample, which has approximately 150,000 clones, more than 65% seen once. All enrollees were about 18 to 90 years old and from 20 to 25 US areas. Participants reported their clinical history, and cohort assignment relied on those reports. Germline CDR1 LGHDT, CDR2 YNNKEL (reference sequence). The CDR3 contains 17 residues. V lost 1 base, J lost 0 bases, and 12 bases lay in between.

This receptor was identified in a man in his 60s who had recovered from COVID-19. Sequenced: PBMCs or T cells enriched from blood (not recorded which). This rearrangement joins TRBV3-1 (or the pseudogene TRBV3-2) to TRBJ1-4; the D is unclear. The CDR3 protein is CASSQGPGGATNEKLFF. DNA for the CDR3: TGTGCCAGCAGCCAAGGTCCCGGAGGTGCAACTAATGAAAAACTGTTTTTT.